Reported below is one T cell receptor beta chain. Its antigen is not identified. Using RNA template, CDR3s of TCR alpha and beta were amplified with iRepertoire arm-PCR. Tissue mRNA or PBMC total RNA, about 90-450 ng, went into one-step reverse transcription and amplification. TCRdb reprocessed the multiplex PCR reads with MiXCR, giving one entry per CDR3 protein. This sample has approximately 190,000 distinct CDR3 sequences; more than 30% occur once, and the top ten carry 20%. The CDR3 is 15 residues long. The germline V gene encodes CDR1 MNHNS and CDR2 SASEGT. Trimming removed 7 bases from V and 4 bases from J, with 20 bases in between. This sample was taken from a study of glioma-infiltrating T cells. Whole-study results and caveats: Non-neoplastic patients had below-expected tissue-blood divergence, while all gliomas exceeded expectation. Only very few CDR3 sequences appeared in both tissue and blood.

The sample was glioma tissue, nonneoplastic brain tissue, or PBMCs (not recorded which). J is TRBJ2-7 and V is TRBV6-1, with D possibly being TRBD2 (5 bases). The TCR sequence derives from a human donor with low-grade glioma or glioblastoma, undergoing nonglioma brain surgery, or in good health (not recorded which). This CDR3 reads CASTGPGIDLYEQYF. The DNA for the CDR3 is TGTGCCAGCACCGGACCGGGAATAGACCTATACGAGCAGTACTTC.